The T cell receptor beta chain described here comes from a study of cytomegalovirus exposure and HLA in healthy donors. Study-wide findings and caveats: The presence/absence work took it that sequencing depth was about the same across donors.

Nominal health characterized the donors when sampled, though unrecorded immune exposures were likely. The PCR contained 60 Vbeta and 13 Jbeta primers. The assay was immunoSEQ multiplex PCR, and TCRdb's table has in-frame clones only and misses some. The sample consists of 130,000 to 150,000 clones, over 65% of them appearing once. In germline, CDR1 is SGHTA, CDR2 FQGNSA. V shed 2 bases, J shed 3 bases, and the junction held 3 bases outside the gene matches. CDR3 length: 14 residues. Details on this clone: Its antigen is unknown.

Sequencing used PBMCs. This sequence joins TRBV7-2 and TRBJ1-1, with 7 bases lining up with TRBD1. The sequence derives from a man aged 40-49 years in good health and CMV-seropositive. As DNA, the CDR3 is TGTGCCAGCAGCTTAAGACAGGGATACACTGAAGCTTTCTTT. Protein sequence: CASSLRQGYTEAFF.